This record concerns one T cell receptor beta chain sequence. This clonotype has ten or more counts. Its antigen has not been determined. No base qualities exist here, and no much larger clone lies one base off it. Libraries were made using 5' RACE. Sequencing took place on a NextSeq 500. The TCR library protocol attached a unique molecular identifier to each TCR cDNA molecule to allow correction of PCR and sequencing errors. Under the source paper's analysis protocol: TCR identification, UMI-based error correction and CDR3 extraction were all carried out with Decombinator tools. Expanded TCRs were defined as those above a frequency of 2 per 1,000, corresponding to the top 1% of the tumor frequency distribution. Expanded tumor TCRs were classed as regional if statistically deemed absent (corrected P<0.05) from at least one tumor region, otherwise ubiquitous. Each repertoire was subsampled 100 times to 5,000 TCRs, after which Renyi diversity was computed with the R vegan package. To build CDR3 similarity networks, amino acid triplet string-kernel similarity was used, and CDR3s were connected when their pairwise similarity was above 0.82. TCRdb itself trimmed the public reads at Q25 with fastp, ran MiXCR and retained productive beta chains. Under each unique CDR3 protein, matching rows form one entry showing the most common genes and DNA. TCRdb's processing, not the study's, gives the V and J calls here. For this sample the table gives 1,500 to 2,000 distinct CDR3 sequences, of which around 5.3% were detected only once. Nearly 9% of the sample comes from the top ten.

The sample is drawn from a study of spatial heterogeneity in lung cancer (dated by TCRdb to about 2019). A note on the overall study: More beta-chain than alpha-chain transcripts were consistently detected, likely reflecting higher beta-chain transcript abundance. A strong correlation was found between TCR transcript counts in tumor regions and a T cell transcriptional module score from matched bulk RNA-seq. In the raw uncorrected reads, each unique combination of TCR and UMI appeared on average more than ten times. The study quantitatively compared TCR alpha and beta repertoires across multiple tumor regions, matched nontumor lung and blood in non-small cell lung cancer. Nonsynonymous mutation counts, determined by whole-exome sequencing of tumor tissue, were related to TCR repertoire features. At surgery, 220 tumor regions, 64 matched nontumor lung samples and 56 PBMC samples were TCR-sequenced for both alpha and beta chains. Study-wide findings and limitations: Additional single-cell paired TCR alpha and beta sequencing was considered necessary to confirm, at a functional level, the hypothesis that regional TCRs recognize regional mutations. The count of ubiquitous expanded TCRs correlated with the count of ubiquitous nonsynonymous mutations, and the count of regional expanded TCRs correlated with the count of regional nonsynonymous mutations. The tumor nonsynonymous mutation count correlated with the number of expanded alpha and beta TCRs within the tumor. TCR-seq coverage of tumor T cells was estimated to be only roughly 7.5% for alpha chains and roughly 13% for beta chains.

CDR1 and CDR2, looked up from the germline V gene (reference sequence), are LNHDA and SQIVND. The junction shows trimming of 4 bases on V and 4 bases on J, plus 14 bases between the germline ends. From the cysteine up to the phenylalanine, the CDR3 has a length of 15 residues. Only CDR3 DNA remains: 45 bases, in frame from the first base. This specimen's time point label, per the study, means: sample taken at primary tumor resection. Donors were some 67 patients with early-stage, untreated non-small cell lung cancer from the lung TRACERx cohort. Whole RNA extracted from tumor and nontumor lung tissue, or from cryopreserved PBMC samples, was used for TCR sequencing without cell sorting. Only patients for whom sufficient RNA was available from at least two tumor regions were selected for TCR sequencing. Tumor and adjacent nontumor lung specimens were reviewed by a lung pathologist before selection.

This clonotype originated in a male donor with early-stage non-small cell lung cancer. The rearranged chain carries TRBV19 and TRBJ1-5; the best D guess is TRBD1, with 5 bases matching. Sequencing was performed on lung tumor tissue, taken at surgery. The CDR3 reads as follows: CASSTGTAANQPQHF. The DNA reads as follows: TGTGCCAGTAGTACTGGGACGGCCGCAAATCAGCCCCAGCATTTT.